These T cell receptor beta chains were read from a single sample in a study of T cells after yellow fever vaccination. TCRdb reprocessed the 5' RACE reads with MiXCR, giving one entry per CDR3 protein. Altogether about 510,000 distinct CDR3 sequences are present, 21% being singletons, with the ten largest covering about a sixth. Sequenced here: PBMCs, sampled about 21 days after the first yellow fever vaccination. The receptor source for this set is a man aged 18 to 30 who received the YFV17D yellow fever vaccine. CDR3s include the opening cysteine and the closing phenylalanine or tryptophan. D genes are given only for firm matches. A row's size may be missing; if present it is once, few, many or a size class.

clone_size	v_call	j_call	cdr3_length	d_call	cdr3_nt	cdr3_aa
NA	TRBV15	TRBJ1-1	16	NA	TGTGCCACCAGCAGAGATGGGTGGGCGGGAGGAGATGGAGCTTTCTTT	CATSRDGWAGGDGAFF
NA	TRBV7-9	TRBJ2-1	15	TRBD1	TGTGCCAGCAGTCACCCCAGACAGGGGAACAATGAGCAGTTCTTC	CASSHPRQGNNEQFF
few	TRBV4-2	TRBJ1-6	16	NA	TGTGCCAGCAGCCTAATGGACAGCTCCTATAATTCACCCCTCCACTTT	CASSLMDSSYNSPLHF
few	TRBV7-6	TRBJ2-7	14	NA	TGTGCCAGCAGCTTAGCGGGTATAGTTTACGAGCAGTACTTC	CASSLAGIVYEQYF
few	TRBV7-2	TRBJ1-2	15	NA	TGTGCCAGCAGCTCCCCAGCAGTAAGCAACTATGGCTACACCTTC	CASSSPAVSNYGYTF
NA	TRBV7-2	TRBJ2-3	17	TRBD2	TGTGCCAGCAGCTTCATTAGCGGGGGGCCCCATAAGGATACGCAGTATTTT	CASSFISGGPHKDTQYF
NA	TRBV12-3/TRBV12-4	TRBJ2-3	15	TRBD2	TGTGCCAGCAGTTTTAGCGGGGGGCCGGGAGATACGCAGTATTTT	CASSFSGGPGDTQYF
NA	TRBV20-1	TRBJ2-5	15	NA	TGCAGTGCTAGAGGGGTAGAGGTCCCTCAAGAGACCCAGTACTTC	CSARGVEVPQETQYF
NA	TRBV12-3/TRBV12-4	TRBJ1-2	14	NA	TGTGCCAGCAGTTTAGGGGACTCCAAGGGACGCTACACCTTC	CASSLGDSKGRYTF
NA	TRBV27	TRBJ1-2	15	NA	TGTGCCAGCAGTTTATCTCCCACTACTAACTATGGCTACACCTTC	CASSLSPTTNYGYTF
NA	TRBV20-1	TRBJ2-3	15	TRBD2	TGCAGTGCTAGAGTTGCGGGGGGTAGCACAGATACGCAGTATTTT	CSARVAGGSTDTQYF
few	TRBV5-4	TRBJ1-3	15	NA	TGTGCCAGCAGCTTGGATCTGGGCGCTCGAAACACCATATATTTT	CASSLDLGARNTIYF
NA	TRBV7-2	TRBJ1-4	14	TRBD1	TGTGCCAGCAGCCGGGACAGGGTTAATGAAAAACTGTTTTTT	CASSRDRVNEKLFF
NA	TRBV10-3	TRBJ2-1	14	TRBD2	TGTGCCATCAGTGAAGCGGGGGGTAAAAATGAGCAGTTCTTC	CAISEAGGKNEQFF
once	TRBV5-1	TRBJ2-7	14	NA	TGCGCCAGCAGCTTGGAAAGGGCTACGCACGAGCAGTACTTC	CASSLERATHEQYF
few	TRBV6-6	TRBJ1-5	13	NA	TGTGTCGGGAGCGCGGGTAGCAATCAGCCCCAGCATTTT	CVGSAGSNQPQHF
NA	TRBV5-1	TRBJ2-1	13	NA	TGCGCCAGCAGCTCCGTGGGGCGGAATGAGCAGTTCTTC	CASSSVGRNEQFF
NA	TRBV14	TRBJ2-3	16	NA	TGTGCCAGCAGCCAGATGGGGCGGGGGCCAGCAGATACGCAGTATTTT	CASSQMGRGPADTQYF
NA	TRBV6-5	TRBJ1-5	14	NA	TGTGCCAGTAACAGGTTGTCAAGCAATCAGCCCCAGCATTTT	CASNRLSSNQPQHF
NA	TRBV10-3	TRBJ1-1	12	NA	TGTGCCATCGGAAGGGTGAACACTGAAGCTTTCTTT	CAIGRVNTEAFF
few	TRBV6-2/TRBV6-3	TRBJ2-1	14	NA	TGTGCCAGCAGTTACCCCAGCTCCTACAATGAGCAGTTCTTC	CASSYPSSYNEQFF
NA	TRBV30	TRBJ1-6	13	NA	TGTGCCTGGAGGTCCGGACCTGGTATGGCCCTCCACTTT	CAWRSGPGMALHF
few	TRBV6-1	TRBJ1-4	14	TRBD1	TGTGCCAGCCGGGATGGGACAGATAATGAAAAACTGTTTTTT	CASRDGTDNEKLFF
few	TRBV27	TRBJ2-3	14	NA	TGTGCCAGCAGTGAGGGACTGGCCTCCGGATCGCAGTATTTT	CASSEGLASGSQYF
few	TRBV29-1	TRBJ2-1	13	TRBD2	TGCAGCTTTTTAGCGGGGGGGAACAATGAGCAGTTCTTC	CSFLAGGNNEQFF
few	TRBV12-3/TRBV12-4	TRBJ1-2	15	TRBD1	TGTGCCAGCAGTTTTTCCGGACAGGGAATCTATGGCTACACCTTC	CASSFSGQGIYGYTF
few	TRBV3-1	TRBJ2-7	16	NA	TGTGCCAGCAGCCTCCACGCCGGGACTCGAGCCTACGAGCAGTACTTC	CASSLHAGTRAYEQYF
NA	TRBV12-3/TRBV12-4	TRBJ2-3	15	NA	TGTGCCAGCGCAACCCGGGACTTTGGAACAGATACGCAGTATTTT	CASATRDFGTDTQYF
few	TRBV6-2/TRBV6-3	TRBJ2-1	15	TRBD2	TGTGCCAGCAGAAAAGGGCTAGCGGGGATCGATGAGCAGTTCTTC	CASRKGLAGIDEQFF
NA	TRBV7-2	TRBJ1-2	14	TRBD1	TGTGCCAGCAGCTTAAGAGACAGGGGTCGTGGCTACACCTTC	CASSLRDRGRGYTF
NA	TRBV7-2	TRBJ2-3	16	TRBD2	TGTGCCAGCAGCTCCCTACTAGCGGTGAGCACAGATACGCAGTATTTT	CASSSLLAVSTDTQYF
NA	TRBV7-2	TRBJ1-5	16	NA	TGTGCCAGCAGCCCCCTTTCAGGGAATAGCAATCAGCCCCAGCATTTT	CASSPLSGNSNQPQHF
NA	TRBV6-1	TRBJ1-2	16	TRBD1	TGTGCCAGCATCCACCTCCGGGACAGGGGGAGGTCTGGCTACACCTTC	CASIHLRDRGRSGYTF
NA	TRBV11-2	TRBJ2-5	20	TRBD2	TGTGCCAGCAGCGACCGGGACTTCGGGGTTGGCGGGGGACTGGGGGAGACCCAGTACTTC	CASSDRDFGVGGGLGETQYF
NA	TRBV3-1	TRBJ2-2	14	NA	TGTGCCAGCAGTCCGACAGCAAGTAACGGGGAGCTGTTTTTT	CASSPTASNGELFF
few	TRBV4-3	TRBJ1-2	14	NA	TGCGCCAGCAGCCAAGATTTACAGAACTATGGCTACACCTTC	CASSQDLQNYGYTF
NA	TRBV7-9	TRBJ2-5	15	TRBD1	TGTGCCAGCAGCCACGGGACAGGGGGCCAAGAGACCCAGTACTTC	CASSHGTGGQETQYF
few	TRBV4-1	TRBJ1-2	19	NA	TGCGCCAGCAGCCAAAAGGCAGGGGAACGACGGGATTTAAACTATGGCTACACCTTC	CASSQKAGERRDLNYGYTF
few	TRBV12-5	TRBJ2-3	16	NA	TGTGCTAGTGGTTTGGTACTTAGGGAGCGGGCAGATACGCAGTATTTT	CASGLVLRERADTQYF
many	TRBV4-1	TRBJ1-3	17	NA	TGCGCCAGCAGCCAATCTTTGGGCAGGGAAAAAGGAAACACCATATATTTT	CASSQSLGREKGNTIYF
NA	TRBV12-3/TRBV12-4	TRBJ2-2	16	TRBD2	TGTGCCAGCAGTCCGCTGGTTAGCGGGGGCACCGGGGAGCTGTTTTTT	CASSPLVSGGTGELFF
once	TRBV5-4	TRBJ2-1	14	NA	TGTGCCAGCAGCGAACACTCTAAGGGCAATGAGCAGTTCTTC	CASSEHSKGNEQFF
few	TRBV12-5	TRBJ2-2	13	NA	TGTGCTAGTGGTTTGTACTCTGGCCGGGAGCTGTTTTTT	CASGLYSGRELFF
few	TRBV7-6	TRBJ1-1	19	TRBD1	TGTGCCAGCAGCTTAGATCCGAAGAAACAGGGGGCTTTAAACACTGAAGCTTTCTTT	CASSLDPKKQGALNTEAFF
few	TRBV5-5	TRBJ2-7	13	TRBD1	TGTGCCAGCAGCTCTTGGACAGGGGACGAGCAGTACTTC	CASSSWTGDEQYF
few	TRBV6-1	TRBJ2-5	16	TRBD2	TGTGCCAGCAGGCTAAATAGCGGGGGGCCCGGAGAGACCCAGTACTTC	CASRLNSGGPGETQYF
NA	TRBV7-3	TRBJ2-4	13	TRBD1	TGTGCCAGCAGCTCCACAGGGGAAAACATTCAGTACTTC	CASSSTGENIQYF
few	TRBV20-1	TRBJ2-1	13	TRBD2	TGCAGTGCTAGGCTCTTCGGGGGGGTTGGGCAGTTCTTC	CSARLFGGVGQFF
NA	TRBV27	TRBJ2-2	15	TRBD1	TGTGCCAGCAGCACATACAGGGGGGTATACGGGGAGCTGTTTTTT	CASSTYRGVYGELFF
few	TRBV5-1	TRBJ2-3	15	NA	TGCGCCAGCAGCTCCCTGGGGGTCCGCACAGATACGCAGTATTTT	CASSSLGVRTDTQYF
few	TRBV30	TRBJ2-5	15	TRBD1	TGTGCCTGGAACACGAAGGGACAGGGGGTATCGGCCCAGTACTTC	CAWNTKGQGVSAQYF
NA	TRBV4-1	TRBJ1-6	16	NA	TGCGCCAGCAGCCAGCCGACAGGACACCATAATTCACCCCTCCACTTT	CASSQPTGHHNSPLHF
NA	TRBV15	TRBJ1-6	13	NA	TGTGCCACCAGCAGAGATTTAAATCGGCCCCTCCACTTT	CATSRDLNRPLHF
NA	TRBV5-1	TRBJ2-7	15	TRBD1	TGCGCCAGCAGCTTACTTCGACAGGGGTTGGACGAGCAGTACTTC	CASSLLRQGLDEQYF